What follows are 6 T cell receptor beta chains derived from one specimen sequenced in a study of cytomegalovirus exposure and HLA in healthy donors. The study ran its PCR with 60 Vbeta and 13 Jbeta primers. TCRdb keeps only in-frame clones here, not all; method: immunoSEQ multiplex PCR. The sample yields over 75,000 clones, 65% to 85% seen once. Sequencing was performed on PBMCs. The receptors here all came from a woman aged 50 to 65 in good health and CMV-seronegative.

The chain links TRBV6-5 to TRBJ2-3, with 8 positions matching TRBD2. V lost 1 base to trimming and J lost 1 base; unmatched junction nucleotides: 1. This CDR3 is 15 amino acids long. Germline-derived CDR1 and CDR2 are MNHEY and SVGAGI. The chain's CDR3 is CASSYFGGGTDTQYF. CDR3 DNA sequence: TGTGCCAGCAGTTACTTCGGGGGGGGCACAGATACGCAGTATTTT.

V usage is TRBV9 and J usage is TRBJ1-1; 8 bases match TRBD1. In germline, CDR1 is SGDLS, CDR2 YYNGEE. The length of the CDR3 is 14 residues. V lost 0 bases and J lost 6; bases outside the gene matches: 4. The CDR3 DNA sequence: TGTGCCAGCAGCGTAGACGGACAGGGCTCTGAAGCTTTCTTT. Translation: CASSVDGQGSEAFF.

This clone was found a few times. The chain recombines TRBV5-1 with TRBJ2-6, with D perhaps TRBD1 (6 bases). Germline lookup yields CDR1 SGHRS and CDR2 YFSETQ. The ends were cut back, 4 bases at V and 7 bases at J, with 18 bases in the middle. The CDR3 length is 16 residues. This chain's CDR3 is CASSPQGLVVANVLTF. The CDR3 bases are TGCGCCAGCAGCCCACAGGGCTTGGTGGTAGCCAACGTCCTGACTTTC.

The rearrangement joins TRBV7-9 to TRBJ2-3; TRBD1 matches at 9 bases. This CDR3 comprises 18 residues. V lost 5 bases to trimming and J lost 3 bases; unmatched junction nucleotides: 15. The V gene's germline CDR1 is SEHNR and CDR2 FQNEAQ (reference sequence). The CDR3 spells CASSPKVRDRVKTDTQYF. The CDR3 DNA reads TGTGCCAGCAGCCCGAAGGTACGGGACAGGGTTAAAACAGATACGCAGTATTTT.

The chain is built from TRBV7-8 and TRBJ2-7; D possibly corresponds to TRBD2 (6 bases). Between the trimmed V and J ends, which lost 0 bases and 0 bases, there was a span of 9 bases. Per the germline V gene, CDR1 is SGHVS and CDR2 is FQNEAQ. This CDR3 is 15 amino acids long. For the CDR3, the DNA is TGTGCCAGCAGCTTAGCGCGGGAAAGCTCCTACGAGCAGTACGTC. This codes for CASSLARESSYEQYV.

CDR3 sequence (DNA): TGCGCCAGCAGCGCCCAACTAGCGGGAGTAGGCGAGCAGTACTTC. Translated: CASSAQLAGVGEQYF. The chain uses TRBV5-1 and TRBJ2-7, with TRBD2 identical over 11 bases. After removal of 4 bases from V and 6 bases from J, the junction contained 9 bases not matched to a gene. The length of the CDR3 is 15 residues. Germline V gives CDR1 SGHRS, CDR2 YFSETQ.